This TCR beta chain was found in a study of cytotoxic CD8 clonotypes in ibrutinib-treated CLL. V was trimmed by 0 bases and J by 6 bases, leaving 15 bases between them. This CDR3 spans 15 amino acids. CDR1 and CDR2 (germline): KGHSH, LQKENI. Assay used: immunoSEQ multiplex PCR; TCRdb lists only in-frame clones, some missing. The table includes about 140,000 clones, roughly 77% detected once. Study-level points and caveats: Higher clonality was seen at ibrutinib response and a return toward baseline at progression.

A remark on this clone: Its matching antigen is unknown.

V is TRBV18 and J is TRBJ2-7, with a possible D match to TRBD2 (6 bases). This TCR was recovered from a human donor with chronic lymphocytic leukemia. The sample consisted of PBMCs, taken after 12 months of ibrutinib treatment. The DNA of the CDR3 is TGTGCCAGCTCACCACCGGTGAAAGCGGGCAGCGAGCAGTACTTC. Its protein is CASSPPVKAGSEQYF. Supplemented by reference TRBV18 and TRBJ2-7, the full variable domain reads NAGVMQNPRHLVRRRGQEARLRCSPMKGHSHVYWYRQLPEEGLKFMVYLQKENIIDESGMPKERFSAEFPKEGPSILRIQQVVRGDSAAYFCASSPPVKAGSEQYFGPGTRLTVT.